Sequencing of this TCR beta chain was carried out in a study of neoadjuvant anti-PD-1 for oral cavity cancer. TCRdb keeps only in-frame clones here, not all; method: immunoSEQ multiplex PCR. The sample shows about 7,000 clones, 76% of them seen only once. Germline V gene lookup returns CDR1 SGHRS and CDR2 YFSETQ. There are 16 residues in the CDR3. Trimming cost V 3 bases and J 0 bases, with 14 bases left between them. The sequence was obtained from a person aged 35-80 years with oral cavity squamous cell carcinoma. V is TRBV5-1 and J is TRBJ2-3; D is perhaps TRBD1 or TRBD2 (5 bases each). The specimen comprised PBMCs, sampled before nivolumab (anti-PD-1) treatment. The CDR3 DNA reads TGCGCCAGCAGCTCCGCCGGGACCCCTAGCACAGATACGCAGTATTTT. This encodes CASSSAGTPSTDTQYF.